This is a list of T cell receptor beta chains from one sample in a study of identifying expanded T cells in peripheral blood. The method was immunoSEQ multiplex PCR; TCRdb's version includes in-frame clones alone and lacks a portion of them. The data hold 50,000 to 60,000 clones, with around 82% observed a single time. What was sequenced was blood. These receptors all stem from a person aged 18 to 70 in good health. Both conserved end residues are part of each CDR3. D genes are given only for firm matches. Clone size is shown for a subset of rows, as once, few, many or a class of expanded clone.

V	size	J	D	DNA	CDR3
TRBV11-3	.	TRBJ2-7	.	TGTGCCAGCAGCTCCCGGGACGGTTGGTACGAGCAGTACTTC	CASSSRDGWYEQYF
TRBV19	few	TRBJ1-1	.	TGTGCCAGTAGTCGGACGACAGCGAACACTGAAGCTTTCTTT	CASSRTTANTEAFF
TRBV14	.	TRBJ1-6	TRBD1	TGTGCCAGCAGCCAGAACAGGGGAAGTAATTCACCCCTCCACTTT	CASSQNRGSNSPLHF
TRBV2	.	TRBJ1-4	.	TGTGCCAGCAGTGAAGGTCAGGGCCCTAATGAAAAACTGTTTTTT	CASSEGQGPNEKLFF
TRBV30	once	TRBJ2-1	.	TGTGCCTGGACGGTCGGGGTCGGATTCGATGAGCAGTTCTTC	CAWTVGVGFDEQFF
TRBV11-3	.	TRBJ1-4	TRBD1	TGTGCCAGCAGCTTAGGCCCGGACAGGGACGATGAAAAACTGTTTTTT	CASSLGPDRDDEKLFF
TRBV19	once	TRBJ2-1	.	TGTGCCAGTAGTACAACGGGCCGTTACAATGAGCAGTTCTTC	CASSTTGRYNEQFF
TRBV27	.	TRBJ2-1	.	TGTGCCAGCAGTTTAAGGGCGTTGGTGAACAATGAGCAGTTCTTC	CASSLRALVNNEQFF
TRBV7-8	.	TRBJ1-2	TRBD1	TGTGCCAGCAGCTTAGAGCAGGGGGCTAACTATGGCTACACCTTC	CASSLEQGANYGYTF
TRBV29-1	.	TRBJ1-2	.	TGCAGCGTTCCATATCCCGGGACCGCTAACTATGGCTACACCTTC	CSVPYPGTANYGYTF
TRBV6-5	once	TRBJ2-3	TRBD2	TGTGCCAGCAGTTTTCTAGCGGGAGGCTCCACAGATACGCAGTATTTT	CASSFLAGGSTDTQYF
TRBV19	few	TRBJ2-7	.	TGTGCCAGTAGTGTGGCACCGGGGGAGCAGTACTTC	CASSVAPGEQYF
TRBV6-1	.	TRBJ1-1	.	TGTGCCAGCAGTGAAACCGTACAGACTGAAGCTTTCTTT	CASSETVQTEAFF